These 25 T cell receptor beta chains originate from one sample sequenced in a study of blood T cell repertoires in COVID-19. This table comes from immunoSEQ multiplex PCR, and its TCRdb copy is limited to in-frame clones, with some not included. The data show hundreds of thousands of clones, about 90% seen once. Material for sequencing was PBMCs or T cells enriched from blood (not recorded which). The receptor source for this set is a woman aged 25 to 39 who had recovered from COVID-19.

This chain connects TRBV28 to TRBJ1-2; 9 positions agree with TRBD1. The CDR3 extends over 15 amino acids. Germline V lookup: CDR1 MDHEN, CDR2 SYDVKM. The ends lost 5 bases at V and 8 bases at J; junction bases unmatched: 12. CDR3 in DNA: TGTGCCAGCAGTCCCAAGGGACAGGGCCCGCGGGGCTACACCTTC. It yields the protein CASSPKGQGPRGYTF.

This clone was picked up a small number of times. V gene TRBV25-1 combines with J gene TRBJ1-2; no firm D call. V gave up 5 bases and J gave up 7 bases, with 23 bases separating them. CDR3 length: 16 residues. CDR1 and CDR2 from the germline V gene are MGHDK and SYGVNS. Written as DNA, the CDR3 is TGTGCCAGCAGTCTCATCACGGCCGAGGGAAGAGGTGGCTACACCTTC. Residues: CASSLITAEGRGGYTF.

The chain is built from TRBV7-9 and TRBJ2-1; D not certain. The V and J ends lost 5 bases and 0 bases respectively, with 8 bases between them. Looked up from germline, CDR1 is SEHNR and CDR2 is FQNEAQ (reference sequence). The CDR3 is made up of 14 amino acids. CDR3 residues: CASSGQDSYNEQFF. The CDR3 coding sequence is TGTGCCAGCAGCGGGCAGGACTCCTACAATGAGCAGTTCTTC.

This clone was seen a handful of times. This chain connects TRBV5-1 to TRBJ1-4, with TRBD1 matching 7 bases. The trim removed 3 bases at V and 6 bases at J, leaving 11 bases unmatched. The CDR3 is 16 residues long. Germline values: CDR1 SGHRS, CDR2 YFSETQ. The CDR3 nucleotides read TGCGCCAGCAGCTCGAAGGCCCGACAGGGCGATGAAAAACTGTTTTTT. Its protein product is CASSSKARQGDEKLFF.

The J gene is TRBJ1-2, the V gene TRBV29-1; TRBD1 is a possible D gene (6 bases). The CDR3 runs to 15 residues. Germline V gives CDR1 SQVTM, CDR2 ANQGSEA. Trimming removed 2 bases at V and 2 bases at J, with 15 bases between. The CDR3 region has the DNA TGCAGCGTTGAATTAGAACAGGGACGAAACTATGGCTACACCTTC. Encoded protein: CSVELEQGRNYGYTF.

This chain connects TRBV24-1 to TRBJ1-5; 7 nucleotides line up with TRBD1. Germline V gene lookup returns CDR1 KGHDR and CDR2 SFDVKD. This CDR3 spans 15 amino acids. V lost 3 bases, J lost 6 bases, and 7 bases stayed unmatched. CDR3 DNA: TGTGCCACCAGTGATCCAGGGGGTTCGGGTCAGCCCCAGCATTTT. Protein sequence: CATSDPGGSGQPQHF.

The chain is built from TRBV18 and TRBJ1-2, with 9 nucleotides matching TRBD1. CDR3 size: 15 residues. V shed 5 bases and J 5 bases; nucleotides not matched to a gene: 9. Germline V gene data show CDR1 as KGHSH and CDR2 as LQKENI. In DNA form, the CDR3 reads TGTGCCAGCTCATCCACGGACAGGGGCTGGTATGGCTACACCTTC. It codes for CASSSTDRGWYGYTF.

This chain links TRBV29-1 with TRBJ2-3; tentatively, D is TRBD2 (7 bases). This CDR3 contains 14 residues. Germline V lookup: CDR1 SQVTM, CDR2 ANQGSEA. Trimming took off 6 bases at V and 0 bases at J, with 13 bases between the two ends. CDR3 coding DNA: TGCAGCGTAGCCGGGGGGCCTAGCACAGATACGCAGTATTTT. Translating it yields CSVAGGPSTDTQYF.

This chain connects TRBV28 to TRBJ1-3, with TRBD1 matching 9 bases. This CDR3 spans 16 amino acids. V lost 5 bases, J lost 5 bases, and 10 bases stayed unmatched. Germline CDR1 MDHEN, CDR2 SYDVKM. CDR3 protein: CASSKDRGRWRNTIYF. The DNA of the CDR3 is TGTGCCAGCAGTAAGGACAGGGGCCGTTGGAGAAACACCATATATTTT.

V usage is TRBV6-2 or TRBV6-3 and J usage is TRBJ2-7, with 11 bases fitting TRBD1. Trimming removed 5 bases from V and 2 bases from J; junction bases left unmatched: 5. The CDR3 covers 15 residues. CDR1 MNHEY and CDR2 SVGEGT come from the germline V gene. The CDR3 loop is CASSGTGGTTYEQYF. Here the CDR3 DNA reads TGTGCCAGCAGTGGGACAGGGGGTACGACCTACGAGCAGTACTTC.

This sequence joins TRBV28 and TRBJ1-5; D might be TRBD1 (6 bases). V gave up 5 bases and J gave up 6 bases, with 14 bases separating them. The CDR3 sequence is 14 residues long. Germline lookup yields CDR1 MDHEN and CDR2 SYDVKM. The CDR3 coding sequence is TGTGCCAGCAGTCCAGAGACAGGTCTTCAGCCCCAGCATTTT. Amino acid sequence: CASSPETGLQPQHF.

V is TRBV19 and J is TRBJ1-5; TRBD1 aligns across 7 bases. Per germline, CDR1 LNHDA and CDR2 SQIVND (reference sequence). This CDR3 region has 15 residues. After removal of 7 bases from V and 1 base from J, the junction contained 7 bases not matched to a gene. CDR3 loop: CASTPIQGSNQPQHF. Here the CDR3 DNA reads TGTGCCAGTACCCCAATACAGGGGAGCAATCAGCCCCAGCATTTT.

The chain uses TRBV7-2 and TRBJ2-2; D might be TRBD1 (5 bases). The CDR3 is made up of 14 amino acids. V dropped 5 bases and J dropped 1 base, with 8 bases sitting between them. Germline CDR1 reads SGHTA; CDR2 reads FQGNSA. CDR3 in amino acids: CASSATGNTGELFF. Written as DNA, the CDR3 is TGTGCCAGCAGCGCAACAGGGAACACCGGGGAGCTGTTTTTT.

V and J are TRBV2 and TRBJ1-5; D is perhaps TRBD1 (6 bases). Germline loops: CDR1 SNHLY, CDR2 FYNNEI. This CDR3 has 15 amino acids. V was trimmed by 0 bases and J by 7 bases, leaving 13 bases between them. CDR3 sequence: CASSEAGAGGQPQHF. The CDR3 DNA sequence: TGTGCCAGCAGTGAAGCGGGCGCGGGGGGCCAGCCCCAGCATTTT. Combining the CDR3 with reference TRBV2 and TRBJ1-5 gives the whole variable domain EPEVTQTPSHQVTQMGQEVILRCVPISNHLYFYWYRQILGQKVEFLVSFYNNEISEKSEIFDDQFSVERPDGSNFTLKIRSTKLEDSAMYFCASSEAGAGGQPQHFGDGTRLSIL.

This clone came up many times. The DNA of the CDR3 is TGCAGTGCTAGTCAACTAGCGGGGGGCGTCGAGCAGTACTTC. Translating gives CSASQLAGGVEQYF. This chain connects TRBV20-1 to TRBJ2-7; 12 nucleotides agree with TRBD2. J gave up 6 bases and V 3 bases, and 6 bases lay outside the gene matches. The CDR3 covers 14 residues. Per germline, CDR1 DFQATT and CDR2 SNEGSKA (reference sequence).

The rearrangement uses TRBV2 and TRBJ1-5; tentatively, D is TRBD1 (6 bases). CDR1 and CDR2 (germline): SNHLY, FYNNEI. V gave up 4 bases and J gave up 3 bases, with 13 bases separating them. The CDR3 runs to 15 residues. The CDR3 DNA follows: TGTGCCAGCAGTGGGAGGACAGCCCCCAATCAGCCCCAGCATTTT. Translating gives CASSGRTAPNQPQHF.

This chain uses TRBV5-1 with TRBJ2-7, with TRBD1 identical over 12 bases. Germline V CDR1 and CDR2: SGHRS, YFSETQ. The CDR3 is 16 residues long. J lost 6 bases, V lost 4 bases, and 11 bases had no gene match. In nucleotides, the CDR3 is TGCGCCAGCAGCCCAACTTTGGGACAGGGGGCATCCGAGCAGTACTTC. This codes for CASSPTLGQGASEQYF.

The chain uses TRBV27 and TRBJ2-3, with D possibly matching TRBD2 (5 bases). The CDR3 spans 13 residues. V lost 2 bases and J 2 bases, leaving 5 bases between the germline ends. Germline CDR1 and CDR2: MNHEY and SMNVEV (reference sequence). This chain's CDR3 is CASSLRDTDTQYF. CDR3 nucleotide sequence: TGTGCCAGCAGTTTACGGGACACAGATACGCAGTATTTT.

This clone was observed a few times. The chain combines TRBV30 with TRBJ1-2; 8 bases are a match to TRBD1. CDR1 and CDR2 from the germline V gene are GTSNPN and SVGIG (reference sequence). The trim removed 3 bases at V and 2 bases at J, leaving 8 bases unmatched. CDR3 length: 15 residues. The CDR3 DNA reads TGTGCCTGGAGCCGGGACAGGACGATAAACTATGGCTACACCTTC. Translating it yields CAWSRDRTINYGYTF.

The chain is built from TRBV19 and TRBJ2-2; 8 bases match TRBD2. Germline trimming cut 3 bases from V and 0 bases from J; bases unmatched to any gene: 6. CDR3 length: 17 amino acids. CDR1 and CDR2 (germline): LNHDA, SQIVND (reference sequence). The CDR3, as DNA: TGTGCCAGTAGTATCCCGACGGGGGGGGCGAACACCGGGGAGCTGTTTTTT. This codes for CASSIPTGGANTGELFF.

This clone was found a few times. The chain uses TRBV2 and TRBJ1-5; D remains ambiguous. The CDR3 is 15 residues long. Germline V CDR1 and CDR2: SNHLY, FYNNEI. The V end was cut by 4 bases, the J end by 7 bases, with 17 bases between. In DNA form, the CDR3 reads TGTGCCAGCAGTGGACCAGGTGACCGCAGACAGCCCCAGCATTTT. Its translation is CASSGPGDRRQPQHF.

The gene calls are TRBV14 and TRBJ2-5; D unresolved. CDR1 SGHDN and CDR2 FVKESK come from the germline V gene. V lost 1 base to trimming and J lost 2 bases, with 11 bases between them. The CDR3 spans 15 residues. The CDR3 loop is CASSQARQLQETQYF. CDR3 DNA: TGTGCCAGCAGCCAAGCGCGACAACTTCAAGAGACCCAGTACTTC. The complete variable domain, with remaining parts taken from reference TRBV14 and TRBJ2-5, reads EAGVTQFPSHSVIEKGQTVTLRCDPISGHDNLYWYRRVMGKEIKFLLHFVKESKQDESGMPNNRFLAERTGGTYSTLKVQPAELEDSGVYFCASSQARQLQETQYFGPGTRLLVL.

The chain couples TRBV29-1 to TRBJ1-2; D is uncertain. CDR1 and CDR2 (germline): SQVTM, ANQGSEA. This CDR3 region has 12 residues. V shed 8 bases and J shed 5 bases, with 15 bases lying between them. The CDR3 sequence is CSSSLPLYGYTF. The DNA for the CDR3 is TGCAGCTCCTCACTCCCCCTTTATGGCTACACCTTC.

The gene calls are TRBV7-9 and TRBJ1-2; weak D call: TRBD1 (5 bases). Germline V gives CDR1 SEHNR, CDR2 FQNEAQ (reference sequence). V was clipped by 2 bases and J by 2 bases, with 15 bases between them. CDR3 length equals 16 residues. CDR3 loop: CASSLSGVAGNYGYTF. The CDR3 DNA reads TGTGCCAGCAGCTTAAGTGGGGTGGCAGGGAACTATGGCTACACCTTC.

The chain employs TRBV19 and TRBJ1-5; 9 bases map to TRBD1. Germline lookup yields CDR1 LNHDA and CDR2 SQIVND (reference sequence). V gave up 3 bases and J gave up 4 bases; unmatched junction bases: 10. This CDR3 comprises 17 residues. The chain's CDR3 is CASSILRGQGVNQPQHF. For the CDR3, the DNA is TGTGCCAGTAGTATCCTCCGGGGACAGGGTGTTAATCAGCCCCAGCATTTT.